The 9 T cell receptor beta chains below come from one sample, sequenced in a study of spatial heterogeneity in lung cancer. Time point defined: sample taken at primary tumor resection. Unsorted whole RNA of tumor, nontumor lung or frozen PBMC was sequenced. In TCRdb, the 5' RACE reads were re-called with MiXCR into one record per CDR3 protein. The table includes roughly 80,000 distinct CDR3 sequences, around 12% detected once. Sequencing was performed on PBMCs, taken at surgery. The receptors derive from a male donor with early-stage non-small cell lung cancer.

This clonotype was detected a few times. The chain links TRBV5-4 to TRBJ2-7; weak D call: TRBD2 (5 bases). The length of the CDR3 is 14 residues. CDR1 and CDR2 from the germline V gene are SGHNT and YYREEE (reference sequence). The V and J ends lost 0 bases and 5 bases respectively, with 12 bases between them. The CDR3 DNA is TGTGCCAGCAGCTTGGAGCGGTTGGACCACGAGCAGTACTTC. Translated, it gives CASSLERLDHEQYF. Filled out from reference TRBV5-4 and TRBJ2-7, the complete variable domain reads ETGVTQSPTHLIKTRGQQVTLRCSSQSGHNTVSWYQQALGQGPQFIFQYYREEENGRGNFPPRFSGLQFPNYSSELNVNALELDDSALYLCASSLERLDHEQYFGPGTRLTVT.

V gene TRBV11-2 combines with J gene TRBJ2-1, with D tentatively TRBD1 or TRBD2 (5 bases each). Germline CDR1 is SGHAT and CDR2 is FQNNGV. V was pared by 5 bases and J by 4 bases, with 15 bases between. This CDR3 is 15 amino acids long. The CDR3 nucleotides are TGTGCCAGCAGCCTAGCCGGGACCGAATACAATGAGCAGTTCTTC. The encoded protein is CASSLAGTEYNEQFF. Based on the CDR3 plus reference TRBV11-2 and TRBJ2-1, the full variable domain is EAGVAQSPRYKIIEKRQSVAFWCNPISGHATLYWYQQILGQGPKLLIQFQNNGVVDDSQLPKDRFSAERLKGVDSTLKIQPAKLEDSAVYLCASSLAGTEYNEQFFGPGTRLTVL.

The sample holds many counts of this clonotype. V and J are TRBV9 and TRBJ1-1; 7 bases line up with TRBD1. CDR1 and CDR2 (germline): SGDLS, YYNGEE. The CDR3 has 16 amino acids. V shed 3 bases and J 0 bases; nucleotides not matched to a gene: 8. For the CDR3, the DNA is TGTGCCAGCAGCGCCCGGGACAGTAGCATGAACACTGAAGCTTTCTTT. This gives the protein CASSARDSSMNTEAFF.

The chain employs TRBV5-6 and TRBJ1-2; tentative D call: TRBD1 (6 bases). The V and J ends lost 1 base and 7 bases respectively, with 20 bases between them. Germline CDR1 reads SGHDT; CDR2 reads YYEEEE. The CDR3 has 16 residues. The CDR3 bases are TGTGCCAGCAGCTTGAGTGCACAGGGTTTCGTCGGTGGCTACACCTTC. Its protein product is CASSLSAQGFVGGYTF.

The chain employs TRBV2 and TRBJ2-7, with D perhaps TRBD1 (6 bases). The germline V gene encodes CDR1 SNHLY and CDR2 FYNNEI. The CDR3 sequence is 13 residues long. Trimming removed 6 bases at V and 2 bases at J, with 11 bases between. CDR3 protein: CASRADSTYEQYF. The CDR3 DNA is TGTGCCAGCAGGGCGGACAGCACCTACGAGCAGTACTTC. The full variable domain, rest sourced from reference TRBV2 and TRBJ2-7, is EPEVTQTPSHQVTQMGQEVILRCVPISNHLYFYWYRQILGQKVEFLVSFYNNEISEKSEIFDDQFSVERPDGSNFTLKIRSTKLEDSAMYFCASRADSTYEQYFGPGTRLTVT.

In its sample, this clonotype was seen a few times. The chain has TRBV11-2 and TRBJ2-3, with 9 positions matching TRBD1. Trimming removed 4 bases from V and 2 bases from J; junction bases left unmatched: 4. This CDR3 has 15 residues. Germline V gene data show CDR1 as SGHAT and CDR2 as FQNNGV. The CDR3 is CASSSQGADTDTQYF. In DNA form, the CDR3 reads TGTGCCAGCAGCTCACAGGGGGCGGACACAGATACGCAGTATTTT.

The V gene is TRBV20-1, the J gene TRBJ2-7; a weak D match, TRBD2 (6 bases). The CDR3 loop spans 13 amino acids. V lost 5 bases and J 3 bases, leaving 14 bases between the germline ends. Germline CDR1 reads DFQATT; CDR2 reads SNEGSKA (reference sequence). CDR3 nucleotides: TGCAGTGCTGGCGCGGAGGGGATCTACGAGCAGTACTTC. It specifies CSAGAEGIYEQYF.

There are a few counts of this clonotype. The rearrangement links TRBV29-1 to TRBJ2-6; D ambiguous. CDR1 is SQVTM and CDR2 is ANQGSEA in the germline V gene. The V gene lost 6 bases and the J gene lost 0 bases, with 6 bases spanning the gap. This CDR3 is 13 amino acids long. The CDR3 region is CSVAASGANVLTF. In nucleotides, the CDR3 is TGCAGCGTGGCAGCCTCTGGGGCCAACGTCCTGACTTTC.

Many counts were recorded for this clonotype. This chain links TRBV30 with TRBJ1-1; D call uncertain. V lost 2 bases and J 1 base, leaving 11 bases between the germline ends. From germline, CDR1 is GTSNPN and CDR2 SVGIG (reference sequence). This CDR3 has 14 residues. DNA for the CDR3: TGTGCCTGGAGTCCACTGGCCGCGAACACTGAAGCTTTCTTT. Protein: CAWSPLAANTEAFF.